These T cell receptor beta chains were read from a single sample in a study of blood T cell repertoires in COVID-19. Generated by immunoSEQ multiplex PCR, the TCRdb table keeps only in-frame clones and is missing some. Altogether a few hundred thousand clones are present, 80% to 90% being singletons, with the ten largest covering around 0.89%. The sequenced sample consisted of peripheral blood. These receptors were collected from a man aged 40-49 years with acute or convalescent COVID-19. The CDR3 runs from the conserved cysteine through the conserved F or W. The D gene is left open where the match is weak. Rows may omit the clone size; those that give it use once, few, many or a size class.

J: TRBJ2-3
V: TRBV3-1/TRBV3-2
D: TRBD1
size: NA
CDR3: CASSPGTGRNSDTQYF
DNA: TGTGCCAGCAGCCCCGGGACAGGCAGAAACTCAGATACGCAGTATTTT

J: TRBJ1-4
V: TRBV4-1
D: NA
size: NA
CDR3: CASSQVGPATNEKLFF
DNA: TGCGCCAGCAGCCAAGTTGGCCCTGCAACTAATGAAAAACTGTTTTTT

J: TRBJ1-4
V: TRBV3-1/TRBV3-2
D: NA
size: NA
CDR3: CASSQSLRAATTNEKLFF
DNA: TGTGCCAGCAGCCAATCCCTGCGGGCGGCGACAACTAATGAAAAACTGTTTTTT

J: TRBJ2-7
V: TRBV6-6
D: TRBD2
size: NA
CDR3: CASSLARLAKYYEQYF
DNA: TGTGCCAGCAGTCTTGCGAGACTAGCTAAATACTACGAGCAGTACTTC

J: TRBJ2-1
V: TRBV7-8
D: NA
size: NA
CDR3: CASSGPGKNYNEQFF
DNA: TGTGCCAGCAGCGGCCCAGGTAAAAACTACAATGAGCAGTTCTTC

J: TRBJ1-6
V: TRBV11-1
D: TRBD1
size: few
CDR3: CASSKDRVENSPLHF
DNA: TGTGCCAGCAGCAAAGACAGGGTCGAAAATTCACCCCTCCACTTT

J: TRBJ1-1
V: TRBV29-1
D: TRBD1
size: NA
CDR3: CSVARQGDTEAFF
DNA: TGCAGCGTTGCGCGACAGGGAGACACTGAAGCTTTCTTT

J: TRBJ1-1
V: TRBV19
D: NA
size: NA
CDR3: CASSRATTEAFF
DNA: TGTGCCAGTAGTAGGGCCACGACTGAAGCTTTCTTT

J: TRBJ2-2
V: TRBV14
D: NA
size: NA
CDR3: CASSQGYGGELFF
DNA: TGTGCCAGCAGCCAAGGGTACGGCGGGGAGCTGTTTTTT

J: TRBJ2-7
V: TRBV19
D: TRBD1
size: NA
CDR3: CASSRGQSSYEQYF
DNA: TGTGCCAGTAGTCGGGGACAGTCTTCCTACGAGCAGTACTTC

J: TRBJ1-2
V: TRBV29-1
D: NA
size: NA
CDR3: CSVEAPEIFDFGYTF
DNA: TGCAGCGTTGAAGCTCCGGAAATCTTTGACTTTGGCTACACCTTC

J: TRBJ1-1
V: TRBV27
D: NA
size: NA
CDR3: CASILRAGTEAFF
DNA: TGTGCCAGCATTCTCAGGGCTGGCACTGAAGCTTTCTTT

J: TRBJ2-3
V: TRBV24-1
D: TRBD2
size: once
CDR3: CATSDPGRGGTDTQYF
DNA: TGTGCCACCAGTGATCCCGGGAGGGGGGGCACAGATACGCAGTATTTT

J: TRBJ2-3
V: TRBV6-5
D: NA
size: NA
CDR3: CASSSDGGTDTQYF
DNA: TGTGCCAGCAGTTCAGACGGAGGCACAGATACGCAGTATTTT

J: TRBJ1-3
V: TRBV25-1
D: NA
size: NA
CDR3: CASSPTTGSGNTIYF
DNA: TGTGCCAGCAGTCCTACGACAGGCTCTGGAAACACCATATATTTT

J: TRBJ2-7
V: TRBV27
D: TRBD1
size: NA
CDR3: CASSSGTVPSYEQYF
DNA: TGTGCCAGCAGTTCCGGGACAGTCCCCTCCTACGAGCAGTACTTC

J: TRBJ2-1
V: TRBV9
D: TRBD2
size: few
CDR3: CASAPGTSFHEQFF
DNA: TGTGCCAGCGCCCCCGGGACTAGCTTCCATGAGCAGTTCTTC

J: TRBJ2-1
V: TRBV11-1
D: NA
size: NA
CDR3: CASSVDRANNEQFF
DNA: TGTGCCAGCAGCGTAGACAGAGCCAACAATGAGCAGTTCTTC

J: TRBJ1-1
V: TRBV6-4
D: NA
size: NA
CDR3: CASSDYRYTEAFF
DNA: TGTGCCAGCAGTGATTACAGGTACACTGAAGCTTTCTTT

J: TRBJ1-2
V: TRBV2
D: TRBD1
size: NA
CDR3: CASRSDRGDYGYTF
DNA: TGTGCCAGCAGATCGGACAGGGGCGACTATGGCTACACCTTC

J: TRBJ2-7
V: TRBV7-3
D: TRBD1
size: NA
CDR3: CASSPYSPGQGPYEQYF
DNA: TGTGCCAGCAGCCCGTATTCCCCGGGACAGGGGCCCTACGAGCAGTACTTC

J: TRBJ1-3
V: TRBV5-8
D: NA
size: NA
CDR3: CASSAGLSGNTIYF
DNA: TGTGCCAGCAGCGCCGGACTCTCTGGAAACACCATATATTTT

J: TRBJ2-2
V: TRBV5-1
D: TRBD2
size: NA
CDR3: CASSLERGGPTGELFF
DNA: TGCGCCAGCAGCTTGGAGCGGGGGGGCCCCACCGGGGAGCTGTTTTTT

J: TRBJ2-1
V: TRBV7-9
D: TRBD2
size: NA
CDR3: CASSFLPGLVEEQFF
DNA: TGTGCCAGCAGCTTTCTACCGGGACTAGTTGAAGAGCAGTTCTTC

J: TRBJ2-7
V: TRBV18
D: NA
size: NA
CDR3: CASSPGGGGAYEQYF
DNA: TGTGCCAGCTCACCAGGGGGCGGGGGAGCCTACGAGCAGTACTTC

J: TRBJ1-5
V: TRBV6-2/TRBV6-3
D: NA
size: NA
CDR3: CASSYQMGGPSSNQPQHF
DNA: TGTGCCAGCAGTTACCAAATGGGGGGGCCCAGTAGCAATCAGCCCCAGCATTTT

J: TRBJ2-7
V: TRBV5-1
D: TRBD2
size: NA
CDR3: CASSLVGTSGGSYEQYF
DNA: TGCGCCAGCAGCTTGGTGGGGACTAGCGGGGGCTCCTACGAGCAGTACTTC

J: TRBJ2-1
V: TRBV7-2
D: TRBD1
size: NA
CDR3: CASSHWTGGNEQFF
DNA: TGTGCCAGCAGCCATTGGACAGGGGGTAATGAGCAGTTCTTC

J: TRBJ1-6
V: TRBV2
D: TRBD1
size: NA
CDR3: CASSGGRGHSPLHF
DNA: TGTGCCAGCAGTGGCGGCAGGGGGCATTCACCCCTCCACTTT

J: TRBJ1-2
V: TRBV5-4
D: NA
size: NA
CDR3: CASSWGPAGAGYTF
DNA: TGTGCCAGCAGTTGGGGGCCGGCGGGGGCTGGCTACACCTTC

J: TRBJ1-2
V: TRBV14
D: NA
size: NA
CDR3: CASSHTANYGYTF
DNA: TGTGCCAGCAGCCACACAGCAAACTATGGCTACACCTTC

J: TRBJ1-4
V: TRBV12-3/TRBV12-4
D: NA
size: NA
CDR3: CASSLLSNEKLFF
DNA: TGTGCCAGCAGTTTATTATCTAATGAAAAACTGTTTTTT

J: TRBJ2-2
V: TRBV9
D: NA
size: NA
CDR3: CASSVRGNTGELFF
DNA: TGTGCCAGCAGCGTACGGGGGAACACCGGGGAGCTGTTTTTT

J: TRBJ1-3
V: TRBV18
D: NA
size: NA
CDR3: CASSQTGGSGNTIYF
DNA: TGTGCCAGCTCGCAGACAGGCGGCTCTGGAAACACCATATATTTT

J: TRBJ1-2
V: TRBV29-1
D: TRBD1
size: once
CDR3: CSVDTQGKVGYTF
DNA: TGCAGCGTTGATACACAGGGGAAGGTTGGCTACACCTTC

J: TRBJ1-1
V: TRBV7-2
D: NA
size: NA
CDR3: CASSSMPGAEAFF
DNA: TGTGCCAGCAGCTCCATGCCAGGGGCTGAAGCTTTCTTT

J: TRBJ2-2
V: TRBV28
D: TRBD2
size: NA
CDR3: CATTGGLAGNTGELFF
DNA: TGTGCCACGACAGGTGGACTAGCGGGGAACACCGGGGAGCTGTTTTTT

J: TRBJ2-7
V: TRBV2
D: NA
size: NA
CDR3: CASSERPTASYEQYF
DNA: TGTGCCAGCAGTGAAAGACCAACAGCCTCCTACGAGCAGTACTTC

J: TRBJ2-2
V: TRBV5-8
D: NA
size: once
CDR3: CASRGSARVNTGELFF
DNA: TGTGCCAGCAGGGGCTCGGCGCGGGTTAACACCGGGGAGCTGTTTTTT

J: TRBJ1-5
V: TRBV7-7
D: NA
size: NA
CDR3: CASSLRDTPPGSNQPQHF
DNA: TGTGCTAGCAGCTTACGGGACACCCCACCGGGTAGCAATCAGCCCCAGCATTTT

J: TRBJ2-3
V: TRBV3-1/TRBV3-2
D: TRBD2
size: NA
CDR3: CASSPSTSGGSQGTQYF
DNA: TGTGCCAGCAGCCCCTCGACTAGCGGGGGGTCACAGGGTACGCAGTATTTT

J: TRBJ1-6
V: TRBV7-6
D: TRBD1
size: few
CDR3: CASSFDRVNSPLHF
DNA: TGTGCCAGCAGCTTTGACAGGGTGAATTCACCCCTCCACTTT

J: TRBJ1-2
V: TRBV19
D: TRBD1
size: few
CDR3: CASRGQAWDSMARYTF
DNA: TGTGCCAGTAGAGGACAAGCATGGGACAGCATGGCTCGCTACACCTTC

J: TRBJ2-5
V: TRBV5-4
D: TRBD1
size: NA
CDR3: CASSQGQGARETQYF
DNA: TGTGCCAGCAGCCAAGGACAGGGGGCGCGGGAGACCCAGTACTTC

J: TRBJ1-5
V: TRBV6-5
D: NA
size: NA
CDR3: CASVQADNQPQHF
DNA: TGTGCCAGCGTACAGGCGGACAATCAGCCCCAGCATTTT